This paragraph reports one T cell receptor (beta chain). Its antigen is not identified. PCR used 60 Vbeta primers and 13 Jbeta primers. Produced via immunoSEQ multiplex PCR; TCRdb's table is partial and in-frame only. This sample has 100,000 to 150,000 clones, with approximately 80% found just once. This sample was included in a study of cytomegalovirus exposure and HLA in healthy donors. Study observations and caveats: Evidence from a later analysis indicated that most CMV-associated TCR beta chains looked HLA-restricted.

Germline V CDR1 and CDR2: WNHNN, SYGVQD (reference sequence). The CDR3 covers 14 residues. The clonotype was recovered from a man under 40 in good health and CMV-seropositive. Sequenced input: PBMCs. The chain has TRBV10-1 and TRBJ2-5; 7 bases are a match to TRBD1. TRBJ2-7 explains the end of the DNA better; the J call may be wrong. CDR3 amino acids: CASSESGQTYEQYF. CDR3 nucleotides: TGCGCCAGCAGTGAGTCGGGACAGACCTACGAGCAGTACTTC.